This T cell receptor beta chain appears in the sequencing data of a study of cytomegalovirus exposure and HLA in healthy donors. Study background: A data release that came early held about 89 million unique TCRs from HLA-typed donors.

Germline V gene data show CDR1 as SGHNT and CDR2 as YYREEE (reference sequence). Trimming removed 3 bases at V and 0 bases at J, with 12 bases between. The CDR3 is 15 residues long. Of note for this clone: The antigen remains undetermined.

Findings and caveats of the study: Accurate prediction of HLA-A and HLA-B alleles (for most subjects) was reportedly achieved from TCR beta sequences. TCR beta chain V- and J-gene trimming was linked, in a later analysis, to a missense variant in DCLRE1C.

PCR involved 60 Vbeta and 13 Jbeta primers. The protocol was immunoSEQ multiplex PCR, while the TCRdb copy is restricted to in-frame clones and leaves out a portion. The table for this sample gives 180,000 or so clones. The V and J genes are TRBV5-4 and TRBJ1-1, with D perhaps TRBD1 (6 bases). The sequence derives from a boy aged 5-17 years in good health and CMV-seronegative. The specimen was PBMCs. The CDR3 reads CASSWEGGMNTEAFF. The CDR3 nucleotides read TGTGCCAGCAGCTGGGAGGGGGGGATGAACACTGAAGCTTTCTTT.